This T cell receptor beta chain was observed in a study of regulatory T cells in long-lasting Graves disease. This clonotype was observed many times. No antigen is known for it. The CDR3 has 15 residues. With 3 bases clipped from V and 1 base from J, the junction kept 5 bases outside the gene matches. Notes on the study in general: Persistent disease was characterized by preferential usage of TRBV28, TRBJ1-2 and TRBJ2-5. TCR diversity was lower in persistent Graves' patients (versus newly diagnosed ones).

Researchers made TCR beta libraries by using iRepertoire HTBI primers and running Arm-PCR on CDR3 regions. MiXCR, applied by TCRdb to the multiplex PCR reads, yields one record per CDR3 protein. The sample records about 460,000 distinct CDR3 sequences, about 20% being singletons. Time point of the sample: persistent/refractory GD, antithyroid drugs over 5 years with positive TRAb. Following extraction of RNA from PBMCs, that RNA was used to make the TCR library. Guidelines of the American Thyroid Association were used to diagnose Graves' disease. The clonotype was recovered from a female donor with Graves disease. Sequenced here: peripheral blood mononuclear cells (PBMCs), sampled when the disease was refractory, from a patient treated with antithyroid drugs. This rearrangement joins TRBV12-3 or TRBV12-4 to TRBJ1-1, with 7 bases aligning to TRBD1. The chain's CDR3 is CASSFPQGPNTEAFF. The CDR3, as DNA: TGTGCCAGCAGTTTCCCACAGGGGCCGAACACTGAAGCTTTCTTT.